These 16 T cell receptor beta chains originate from one sample sequenced in a study of blood T cell repertoires in COVID-19. Some clones are missing from TCRdb's copy, which holds only in-frame ones; the method was immunoSEQ multiplex PCR. This sample carries under 95,000 clones, approximately 87% of them seen once, and the ten largest clones take about 10%. Sequences were obtained from peripheral blood. These receptors originate from a human donor in a cohort sampled during active COVID-19.

This clone was found a few times. This chain links TRBV4-1 with TRBJ2-7; maybe TRBD1 (6 bases). The CDR3 has 16 amino acids. From germline, CDR1 is MGHRA and CDR2 YSYEKL. Deletions cut 4 bases from V and 5 bases from J, with 21 bases between. CDR3 sequence: CASSRTGNQPSDEQYF. As DNA, the CDR3 is TGCGCCAGCAGCCGCACAGGGAATCAACCGAGTGACGAGCAGTACTTC.

The genes are TRBV4-3 and TRBJ1-2, with 7 bases that match TRBD1. From germline, CDR1 is LGHNA and CDR2 YSLEER. CDR3 length equals 15 residues. Trimming cost V 0 bases and J 2 bases; bases outside gene matches: 3. The CDR3 protein is CASSQDRGRNYGYTF. CDR3 sequence (DNA): TGCGCCAGCAGCCAAGATAGGGGGCGGAACTATGGCTACACCTTC.

This clone was seen once. J is TRBJ1-6 and V is TRBV5-4; 9 positions match TRBD1. Germline loops: CDR1 SGHNT, CDR2 YYREEE (reference sequence). J lost 6 bases, V lost 6 bases, and 7 bases had no gene match. This CDR3 comprises 15 residues. The CDR3 DNA sequence: TGTGCCAGCAACATGGAGGGACAGGGTAATTCACCCCTCCACTTT. It yields the protein CASNMEGQGNSPLHF. Combining the CDR3 with reference TRBV5-4 and TRBJ1-6 gives the whole variable domain ETGVTQSPTHLIKTRGQQVTLRCSSQSGHNTVSWYQQALGQGPQFIFQYYREEENGRGNFPPRFSGLQFPNYSSELNVNALELDDSALYLCASNMEGQGNSPLHFGNGTRLTVT.

The V gene is TRBV5-1, the J gene TRBJ2-3; 7 nucleotides line up with TRBD1. Germline V gene sequence: CDR1 SGHRS, CDR2 YFSETQ. With 4 bases clipped from V and 3 bases from J, the junction kept 5 bases outside the gene matches. The CDR3 is 14 residues long. This chain's CDR3 is CASSQRQGTDTQYF. Written as DNA, the CDR3 is TGCGCCAGCAGCCAAAGACAGGGTACAGATACGCAGTATTTT.

Only a few counts were recorded for this clone. This specimen includes other DNA sequences encoding the same CDR3. This chain uses TRBV7-9 with TRBJ2-5, with 7 bases that match TRBD1. The V gene end was trimmed by 5 bases and the J gene end by 0 bases; junction bases not matched to a gene: 6. CDR3 size: 15 residues. Germline V CDR1 and CDR2: SEHNR, FQNEAQ (reference sequence). CDR3 residues: CASSRMGQYQETQYF. The CDR3 nucleotides read TGTGCCAGCAGCCGCATGGGACAGTACCAAGAGACCCAGTACTTC.

The rearrangement joins TRBV7-3 to TRBJ2-3, with 9 bases identical to TRBD2. V shed 5 bases and J 4 bases; nucleotides not matched to a gene: 10. In germline, CDR1 is SGHTA, CDR2 FQGTGA. This CDR3 spans 16 amino acids. CDR3 nucleotide sequence: TGTGCCAGCAGCCCCGCCGTAGCGGGAGTGGCAGATACGCAGTATTTT. Amino acids: CASSPAVAGVADTQYF. Supplemented by reference TRBV7-3 and TRBJ2-3, the full variable domain reads GAGVSQTPSNKVTEKGKYVELRCDPISGHTALYWYRQSLGQGPEFLIYFQGTGAADDSGLPNDRFFAVRPEGSVSTLKIQRTERGDSAVYLCASSPAVAGVADTQYFGPGTRLTVL.

This chain joins TRBV7-3 and TRBJ2-1; 9 nucleotides match TRBD2. Germline assignment: CDR1 SGHTA and CDR2 FQGTGA. The CDR3 has 15 amino acids. Losses at the gene ends were 5 bases for V and 8 bases for J; bases not matched to a gene: 10. CDR3 amino acids: CASSIRAGGGHEQFF. The DNA for the CDR3 is TGTGCCAGCAGCATCAGAGCGGGAGGAGGTCATGAGCAGTTCTTC.

This clone has only one observation. The chain recombines TRBV6-4 with TRBJ1-4; D unclear. This CDR3 is built from 11 residues. V gave up 6 bases and J gave up 12 bases, with 11 bases separating them. CDR1 and CDR2 (germline): MRHNA, SNTAGT. CDR3 DNA: TGTGCCAGCAGCCGAGACCGGGAACTGTTTTTT. Its protein is CASSRDRELFF.

This chain uses TRBV20-1 with TRBJ2-7; D call uncertain. Trimming stripped 0 bases from V and 7 bases from J, with 7 bases between. Looked up from germline, CDR1 is DFQATT and CDR2 is SNEGSKA (reference sequence). The CDR3 is 11 amino acids. The CDR3 protein is CSARDQAEQYF. In DNA, the CDR3 is TGCAGTGCTAGAGATCAGGCAGAGCAGTACTTC.

The CDR3 region is CASSYSTSGRHEQFF. In nucleotides, the CDR3 is TGTGCCAGCAGTTACTCGACTAGCGGGAGACATGAGCAGTTCTTC. The genes are TRBV6-5 and TRBJ2-1; TRBD2 aligns across 12 bases. This CDR3 is 15 amino acids long. After removal of 0 bases from V and 8 bases from J, the junction contained 2 bases not matched to a gene. The V gene's germline CDR1 is MNHEY and CDR2 SVGAGI.

This clone was seen a single time. This chain links TRBV3-1 (or the pseudogene TRBV3-2) with TRBJ2-3; 14 nucleotides align to TRBD2. CDR3 size: 16 residues. Germline V gene lookup returns CDR1 LGHDT and CDR2 YNNKEL (reference sequence). V was clipped by 5 bases and J by 4 bases; unmatched bases: 5. Written as DNA, the CDR3 is TGTGCCAGCAGCAAATCGGGACTAGCGGGAGCAGATACGCAGTATTTT. This codes for CASSKSGLAGADTQYF.

The rearrangement joins TRBV28 to TRBJ2-2; TRBD1 agrees at 11 bases. Germline lookup yields CDR1 MDHEN and CDR2 SYDVKM. The CDR3 is 16 residues long. The junction had 6 bases not matched to a gene; V was cut back by 2 bases and J by 7 bases. DNA for the CDR3: TGTGCCAGCAGTTTAAGGGACAGGGGGAGTGGCGGGGAGCTGTTTTTT. It is translated as CASSLRDRGSGGELFF.

This clone was found once. This chain connects TRBV9 to TRBJ1-3; D is uncertain. Looked up from germline, CDR1 is SGDLS and CDR2 is YYNGEE. The ends were cut back, 3 bases at V and 0 bases at J, with 7 bases in the middle. This CDR3 spans 14 amino acids. The CDR3 sequence: CASSAQSSGNTIYF. DNA for the CDR3: TGTGCCAGCAGCGCACAAAGCTCTGGAAACACCATATATTTT.

The CDR3 loop reads CASSTPGRERDMNTEAFF. CDR3 DNA sequence: TGTGCCAGCAGCACACCCGGAAGGGAGAGAGATATGAACACTGAAGCTTTCTTT. The J gene is TRBJ1-1, the V gene TRBV5-4; D gene unclear. Looked up from germline, CDR1 is SGHNT and CDR2 is YYREEE (reference sequence). There are 18 residues in the CDR3. V was cut by 4 bases and J by 0 bases, with 22 bases left in between.

As DNA, the CDR3 is TGTGCCAGCAGGACAGATGAAGATCAGCCCCAGCATTTT. Protein product: CASRTDEDQPQHF. The chain has TRBV2 and TRBJ1-5; a possible D gene is TRBD1 (5 bases). The ends were cut back, 6 bases at V and 5 bases at J, with 11 bases in the middle. The CDR3 runs 13 residues. Germline V gene sequence: CDR1 SNHLY, CDR2 FYNNEI.

The chain combines TRBV2 with TRBJ2-5, with D possibly TRBD1 on 6 matching bases. Germline V gene lookup returns CDR1 SNHLY and CDR2 FYNNEI. V was trimmed by 6 bases and J by 4 bases, leaving 15 bases between them. The CDR3 is 14 amino acids. Here the CDR3 reads CASSTEGRGETQYF. The CDR3 region has the DNA TGTGCCAGCAGCACCGAGGGCAGGGGAGAGACCCAGTACTTC.